These 3 T cell receptor beta chains share one sample of origin, sequenced in a study of patients and donors after allogeneic stem cell transplantation. TCRdb re-called the RT-PCR reads through MiXCR, storing one row per CDR3 protein. The sample lists some 92,000 distinct CDR3 sequences; roughly 50% were seen once. The sample consisted of blood, either unsorted or a sorted T cell fraction (not recorded which). All receptors derive from a human donor who was either an allogeneic HSCT recipient or a stem cell or donor lymphocyte infusion donor (not recorded which). It is not recorded whose cells these are; they may come from a transplant donor.

This clonotype was observed a few times. CDR3 loop: CASSLDGTAVREKLFF. In nucleotides, the CDR3 is TGTGCCAGCAGCTTAGATGGGACGGCCGTCAGGGAAAAACTGTTTTTT. The V and J genes are TRBV7-9 and TRBJ1-4, with a weak D call TRBD1 (5 bases). Trimming cost V 1 base and J 8 bases, with 17 bases left between them. Germline CDR1 SEHNR, CDR2 FQNEAQ (reference sequence). The CDR3 consists of 16 residues.

This clonotype appeared once. This chain uses TRBV18 with TRBJ1-6; a weak D match, TRBD1 (6 bases). Germline lookup yields CDR1 KGHSH and CDR2 LQKENI. This CDR3 comprises 15 residues. Trimming shortened V by 5 bases and J by 3 bases, and 11 bases separated the two germline ends. The chain's CDR3 is CASSSRDIYNSPLHF. The CDR3 coding sequence is TGTGCCAGCTCATCCCGGGACATCTATAATTCACCCCTCCACTTT. Filled out from reference TRBV18 and TRBJ1-6, the complete variable domain reads NAGVMQNPRHLVRRRGQEARLRCSPMKGHSHVYWYRQLPEEGLKFMVYLQKENIIDESGMPKERFSAEFPKEGPSILRIQQVVRGDSAAYFCASSSRDIYNSPLHFGNGTRLTVT.

This clonotype was detected once. The rearrangement links TRBV7-9 to TRBJ1-2; no clear D gene. Trimming removed 6 bases at V and 5 bases at J, with 22 bases between. Germline assignment: CDR1 SEHNR and CDR2 FQNEAQ (reference sequence). The CDR3 spans 16 residues. CDR3 bases: TGTGCCAGCAGGCACCACATCAACGCAGGACTGTATGGCTACACCTTC. Its protein is CASRHHINAGLYGYTF. Based on the CDR3 plus reference TRBV7-9 and TRBJ1-2, the full variable domain is DTGVSQNPRHKITKRGQNVTFRCDPISEHNRLYWYRQTLGQGPEFLTYFQNEAQLEKSRLLSDRFSAERPKGSFSTLEIQRTEQGDSAMYLCASRHHINAGLYGYTFGSGTRLTVV.